This T cell receptor (beta chain) was recorded in a study of beta chain features in type 1 diabetes. About the research overall: Cells sorted and examined across all samples totaled 107,917,701.

The authors obtained over 98% purity in all sorted populations. Points from the study as a whole: A pattern of fewer insertions and more deletions at VDJ junctions was seen in type 1 diabetes patients. There was a moderate but significant shortening of TCRB CDR3s in all four CD4+ subsets of Type 1 diabetes patients.

Reverse transcription of all isolated RNA meant that expressed TCRB transcripts were sequenced. There were approximately 3.5 million reads on average in the naive, central memory and regulatory T cell samples. Sequencing used immunoSEQ multiplex PCR; TCRdb keeps in-frame clones, though not all of them. The data hold 300,000 to 450,000 clones, with around 9.6% observed a single time. This clone occurred a few times. Its antigen is currently unknown. Trimming shortened V by 7 bases and J by 5 bases, and 18 bases separated the two germline ends. CDR1 is MDHEN, CDR2 SYDVKM, per germline. This CDR3 has 14 amino acids.

V usage is TRBV28 and J usage is TRBJ2-7; tentatively, D is TRBD2 (7 bases). This clonotype was sampled from a man under 40 with type 1 diabetes. The sequenced sample consisted of central memory CD4+ T cells from blood. The CDR3 loop is CASTRGGAGNEQYF. The CDR3 nucleotides are TGTGCCAGCACTCGAGGGGGGGCAGGGAACGAGCAGTACTTC.